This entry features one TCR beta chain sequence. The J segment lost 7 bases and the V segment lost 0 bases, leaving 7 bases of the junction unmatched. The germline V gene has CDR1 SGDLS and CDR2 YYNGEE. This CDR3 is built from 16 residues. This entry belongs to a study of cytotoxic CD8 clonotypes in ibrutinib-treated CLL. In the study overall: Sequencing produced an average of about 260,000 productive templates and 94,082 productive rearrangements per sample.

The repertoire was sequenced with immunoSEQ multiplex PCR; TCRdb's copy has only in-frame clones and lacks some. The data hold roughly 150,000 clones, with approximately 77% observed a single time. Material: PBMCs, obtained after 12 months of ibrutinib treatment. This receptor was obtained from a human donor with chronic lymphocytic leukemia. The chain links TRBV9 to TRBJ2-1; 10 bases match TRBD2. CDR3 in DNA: TGTGCCAGCAGCGTAGCTCCCAGCGGGGGGGGGAATGAGCAGTTCTTC. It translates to CASSVAPSGGGNEQFF.